These 12 T cell receptor beta chains originate from one sample sequenced in a study of neurological immune-mediated disorders. TCRdb passed the 5' RACE reads through MiXCR, listing each CDR3 protein once. Found here are 55,000 to 65,000 distinct CDR3 sequences, roughly 13% of them singletons; the top ten hold approximately 12%. The sequenced material came from PBMCs. Receptors were obtained from a woman in her sixties or seventies with HTLV-1-associated myelopathy (HAM/TSP).

This clonotype was seen at least ten times. This rearrangement joins TRBV10-3 to TRBJ2-7, with D perhaps assigned TRBD1 or TRBD2 (10 bases each). V was clipped by 4 bases and J by 4 bases, with 32 bases between them. CDR3 length equals 20 residues. Per the germline V gene, CDR1 is ENHRY and CDR2 is SYGVKD. The chain's CDR3 is CAISVTGGRKSGRAGYEQYF. The CDR3 DNA sequence: TGTGCCATCAGTGTGACAGGGGGCAGAAAGAGCGGGAGGGCCGGGTACGAGCAGTACTTC.

Regarding this clonotype: A read error is likely, as this CDR3 ends without the conserved phenylalanine or tryptophan. The limits of the CDR3 on the DNA are not certain, so only TCRdb's listed CDR3 is given. The V gene is TRBV15, the J gene TRBJ2-2; TRBD1 is the table's D call and was not checked against the DNA. Both ends counted, the CDR3 spans 16 residues. CDR1 and CDR2 (germline): LNHNV, YYDKDF (reference sequence). Here the CDR3 reads CATSRDRGLIPGELVL.

This clonotype was recorded at least ten times. The chain combines TRBV27 with TRBJ2-2, with D tentatively TRBD2 (6 bases). Germline V gene sequence: CDR1 MNHEY, CDR2 SMNVEV (reference sequence). The CDR3 covers 13 residues. Trimming pared 3 bases from V and 6 bases from J, leaving 8 bases between. CDR3 DNA sequence: TGTGCCAGCAGTTTGGGGGGTTCCGGGGAGCTGTTTTTT. Translated: CASSLGGSGELFF.

Ten or more counts support this clonotype. J is TRBJ2-1 and V is TRBV20-1, with TRBD2 identical over 7 bases. The V gene end was trimmed by 3 bases and the J gene end by 9 bases; junction bases not matched to a gene: 11. The CDR3 is 14 amino acids. The germline gives CDR1 DFQATT, CDR2 SNEGSKA (reference sequence). The CDR3 region has the DNA TGCAGTGCTAGGAGGACTAGATATATCAGTGAGCAGTTCTTC. Its protein product is CSARRTRYISEQFF.

The table lists this clonotype with many counts. The rearrangement uses TRBV27 and TRBJ2-1; 9 positions match TRBD1. The CDR3 is 14 residues long. Germline loops: CDR1 MNHEY, CDR2 SMNVEV (reference sequence). V gave up 3 bases and J gave up 6 bases; unmatched junction bases: 3. The CDR3 is CASSFTDRGNEQFF. DNA for the CDR3: TGTGCCAGCAGTTTTACGGACAGGGGCAATGAGCAGTTCTTC.

There are many counts of this clonotype. The V and J genes are TRBV28 and TRBJ2-7; D ambiguous. Trimming removed 6 bases from V and 4 bases from J, with 7 bases in between. Germline V gene data show CDR1 as MDHEN and CDR2 as SYDVKM. There are 11 residues in the CDR3. The CDR3 sequence is CASSHIYEQYF. DNA for the CDR3: TGTGCCAGCAGCCACATTTACGAGCAGTACTTC.

This clonotype was counted at least ten times. The V and J genes are TRBV20-1 and TRBJ2-1; TRBD2 aligns across 8 bases. Germline-derived CDR1 and CDR2 are DFQATT and SNEGSKA (reference sequence). The CDR3 length is 16 residues. V shed 5 bases, J shed 7 bases, and the junction held 16 bases outside the gene matches. CDR3 in amino acids: CSAERWPGGGRNEQFF. DNA for the CDR3: TGCAGTGCTGAAAGATGGCCGGGAGGCGGGAGGAATGAGCAGTTCTTC.

In its sample, this clonotype was seen many times. The gene calls are TRBV3-1 and TRBJ2-3, with D uncertain. There are 15 residues in the CDR3. Trimming took off 1 base at V and 6 bases at J, with 14 bases between the two ends. The germline gives CDR1 LGHDT, CDR2 YNNKEL (reference sequence). The CDR3: CASSQVSLVRDTQYF. CDR3 DNA sequence: TGTGCCAGCAGCCAAGTGTCGCTAGTTCGGGATACGCAGTATTTT.

This clonotype was seen a single time. This chain links TRBV5-1 with TRBJ1-3; D is ambiguous. Germline V lookup: CDR1 SGHRS, CDR2 YFSETQ. The germline V and J ends were trimmed by 4 bases and 1 base, with 12 bases remaining between them. The CDR3 runs to 15 residues. CDR3 region: CASSPSGISGNTIYF. The CDR3 coding sequence is TGCGCCAGCAGCCCAAGTGGGATTTCTGGAAACACCATATATTTT.

In this sample, this clonotype turned up many times. This chain joins TRBV12-3 or TRBV12-4 and TRBJ1-6; no clear D. Trimming removed 7 bases from V and 8 bases from J, with 12 bases in between. This CDR3 spans 13 amino acids. CDR3 DNA: TGTGCCAGCAAACTCGAACCCCATTCACCCCTCCACTTT. Translating it yields CASKLEPHSPLHF.

This clonotype has at least ten counts. V is TRBV9 and J is TRBJ2-1; D not resolved. Germline V gene lookup returns CDR1 SGDLS and CDR2 YYNGEE. The CDR3 is 13 residues long. Between the trimmed V and J ends, which lost 4 bases and 7 bases, there was a span of 12 bases. As DNA, the CDR3 is TGTGCCAGCAGCCCTGCCGCATGGAATGAGCAGTTCTTC. This encodes CASSPAAWNEQFF.

This clonotype appeared a few times. The CDR3 sequence: CASSPPLAGVDTGELFF. CDR3 DNA sequence: TGTGCCAGCAGCCCTCCGTTAGCGGGAGTGGACACCGGGGAGCTGTTTTTT. The chain employs TRBV3-1 and TRBJ2-2; 9 bases are a match to TRBD2. The CDR3 totals 17 residues. Germline-derived CDR1 and CDR2 are LGHDT and YNNKEL (reference sequence). The ends lost 4 bases at V and 3 bases at J; junction bases unmatched: 9.